The present entry profiles one T cell receptor (beta chain) with its context. Its cognate antigen is unknown. Each of the patients experienced relapse following autologous stem cell transplantation, and their brentuximab vedotin exposure differed. The sample is drawn from a study of PD-1 blockade in classical Hodgkin lymphoma. Across the whole study: Intravenous nivolumab at 3 mg/kg was given to patients every 2 weeks. Points from the study as a whole: Newly diagnosed patients were reported to start with lower TCR diversity than healthy donors. Partial responders and progressors had significantly lower baseline TCR diversity. After ASCT, patients who started nivolumab under 1 year later were excluded.

TCRdb keeps only in-frame clones here, not all; method: immunoSEQ multiplex PCR. The sample shows 20,000 to 30,000 clones, 81% of them seen only once. The sequencing here drew on peripheral blood mononuclear cells (PBMCs), taken before the second cycle of nivolumab. This clonotype originated in a human donor with classical Hodgkin lymphoma.

The CDR3 region has the DNA TGTGCCACCAGCAGAGCGGGACAGGGGGCTAGGAAAGAGACCCAGTACTTC. This gives the protein CATSRAGQGARKETQYF. The chain joins TRBV15 to TRBJ2-5, with TRBD1 matching 12 bases. The germline V gene encodes CDR1 LNHNV and CDR2 YYDKDF (reference sequence). This CDR3 has 17 amino acids. J lost 3 bases, V lost 1 base, and 6 bases had no gene match.